What follows describes a single T cell receptor (beta chain). The source of the sample is a study of control samples from healthy donors and cancer patients. Looked up from germline, CDR1 is SGHTA and CDR2 is FQGNSA. The length of the CDR3 is 14 residues. The V and J ends lost 2 bases and 12 bases respectively, with 14 bases between them. Libraries were prepared by immunoSEQ multiplex PCR; TCRdb keeps only in-frame clonotypes and omits some of them. The table has 84,000 or so clones, around 91% seen once. Sequencing used blood. This receptor was identified in a man aged 50 to 60 in good health. The chain combines TRBV7-2 with TRBJ1-6; possibly TRBD1 for D (5 bases). The CDR3 DNA is TGTGCCAGCAGCTTATCAGGGCCGGGGAGACCCCTCCACTTT. Its translation: CASSLSGPGRPLHF.